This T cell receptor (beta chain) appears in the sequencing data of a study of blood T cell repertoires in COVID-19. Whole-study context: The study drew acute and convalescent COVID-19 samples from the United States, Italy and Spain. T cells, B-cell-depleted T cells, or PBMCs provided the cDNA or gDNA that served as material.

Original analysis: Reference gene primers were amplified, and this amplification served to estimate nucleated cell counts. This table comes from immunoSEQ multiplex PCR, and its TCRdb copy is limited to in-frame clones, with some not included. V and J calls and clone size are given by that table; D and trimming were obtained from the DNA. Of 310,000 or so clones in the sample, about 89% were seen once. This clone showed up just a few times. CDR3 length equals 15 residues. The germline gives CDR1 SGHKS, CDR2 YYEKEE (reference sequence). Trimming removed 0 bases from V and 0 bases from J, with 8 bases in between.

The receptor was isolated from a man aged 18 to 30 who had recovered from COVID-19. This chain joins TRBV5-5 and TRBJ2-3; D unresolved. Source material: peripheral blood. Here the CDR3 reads CASSLVPVSTDTQYF. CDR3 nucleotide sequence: TGTGCCAGCAGCTTGGTTCCGGTGAGCACAGATACGCAGTATTTT.